The following is a T cell receptor (beta chain) sequence with its context. What it binds is not known. The data derive from a study of T cell responses to AZD1222 COVID-19 vaccine. The study's findings and limits: Donors, mostly white British, included more females; clonal diversity was possibly underestimated. CD4 TCRs associated with vaccination spanned spike, dominating at 160-218 and 743-854. Two doses of AZD1222 preceded a rise in Spike-specific TCR breadth and depth.

Here immunoSEQ multiplex PCR was the method, and the copy in TCRdb shows in-frame clones only, minus some. Of approximately 160,000 clones in the sample, less than 95% are singletons; the top ten hold less than 1.6%. This sequence was found in an adult in good health. This specimen consisted of peripheral blood, obtained on day 0 of AZD1222 vaccination.

The DNA of the CDR3 is TGTGCCAGTAGTATAGTAACGGCCAGGTATGGCTACACCTTC. It specifies CASSIVTARYGYTF. The rearrangement uses TRBV19 and TRBJ1-2, with no clear D. Trimming left V 1 base short and J 5 bases short, with 11 bases between. Germline assignment: CDR1 LNHDA and CDR2 SQIVND (reference sequence). The CDR3 has 14 amino acids.